One sample yielded the 30 T cell receptor beta chains listed below, sequenced in a study of regulatory T cells in long-lasting Graves disease. TCR beta libraries were built with iRepertoire HTBI primers and Arm-PCR of CDR3 regions. TCRdb re-called the multiplex PCR reads through MiXCR, storing one row per CDR3 protein. The top ten clones hold 30% of a sample with 300,000 to 400,000 distinct CDR3 sequences, 16% of them seen once. Specified time point: newly diagnosed GD, antithyroid drugs for less than 3 months. Preparation of the TCR library used RNA extracted from PBMCs. This sample also belongs to another study, concerning T cells in Graves' hyperthyroidism and ophthalmopathy.

This specimen consisted of peripheral blood mononuclear cells (PBMCs), obtained at new diagnosis, from a patient treated with antithyroid drugs. The source is a man aged 35 to 55 with Graves disease.

The table lists this clonotype with many counts. The rearrangement uses TRBV12-3 or TRBV12-4 and TRBJ2-2; TRBD1 agrees at 11 bases. Trimming cost V 5 bases and J 1 base; bases outside gene matches: 6. The CDR3 loop spans 17 amino acids. The chain's CDR3 is CASSLRTGGWNTGELFF. CDR3 DNA: TGTGCCAGCAGTCTACGGACAGGGGGCTGGAACACCGGGGAGCTGTTTTTT.

V gene TRBV11-3 combines with J gene TRBJ2-4, with D perhaps matching TRBD1 or TRBD2 (5 bases each). The CDR3 contains 14 residues. Trimming removed 6 bases from V and 1 base from J, with 10 bases in between. In germline, CDR1 is SGHNT, CDR2 YENEEA. DNA for the CDR3: TGTGCCAGCAGTTCCGGGACCGCCAAAAACATTCAGTACTTC. This encodes CASSSGTAKNIQYF. The whole variable domain, filled in from reference TRBV11-3 and TRBJ2-4, reads EAGVVQSPRYKIIEKKQPVAFWCNPISGHNTLYWYLQNLGQGPELLIRYENEEAVDDSQLPKDRFSAERLKGVDSTLKIQPAELGDSAVYLCASSSGTAKNIQYFGAGTRLSVL.

As concerns this clonotype: A far larger clone is one nucleotide away, so this likely arose from a read error. The CDR3 nucleotides are TGTGCCAGCAGTTTACGGAGCGGATTCGCAGATACGCAGTATTTT. It encodes CASSLRSGFADTQYF. The V gene is TRBV6-9, the J gene TRBJ2-3; D may be TRBD2 (5 bases). Trimming took off 4 bases at V and 4 bases at J, with 15 bases between the two ends. Germline assignment: CDR1 MNHGY and CDR2 SVAAGI. The CDR3 is made up of 15 amino acids.

This clonotype has just one count. The chain combines TRBV6-1 with TRBJ2-3; 14 bases agree with TRBD2. The CDR3 has 16 amino acids. Germline trimming cut 7 bases from V and 4 bases from J; bases unmatched to any gene: 7. The germline V gene encodes CDR1 MNHNS and CDR2 SASEGT. The CDR3 is CASTGTSGSVPDTQYF. Here the CDR3 DNA reads TGTGCCAGCACCGGGACTAGCGGGAGTGTTCCAGATACGCAGTATTTT.

On this clonotype: Here the CDR3 omits its conserved ending phenylalanine or tryptophan, so a read error is the likely source. The chain employs TRBV7-9 and TRBJ2-1; D is perhaps TRBD2 (5 bases). The CDR3 has 14 amino acids. The V end lost 5 bases, the J end lost 4 bases, and 12 bases lay between the germline ends. CDR1 is SEHNR and CDR2 is FQNEAQ in the germline V gene (reference sequence). The DNA for the CDR3 is TGTGCCAGCAGCCCCCGGGATGTATACAATGAGCAGTTCTCC. It is translated as CASSPRDVYNEQFS.

A few counts support this clonotype. The chain is built from TRBV25-1 and TRBJ2-7; 8 bases match TRBD2. The CDR3 sequence is 13 residues long. The J segment lost 2 bases and the V segment lost 4 bases, leaving 1 base of the junction unmatched. CDR1 and CDR2 from the germline V gene are MGHDK and SYGVNS. CDR3 in amino acids: CASSVAGTYEQYF. The CDR3 bases are TGTGCCAGCAGTGTAGCGGGGACCTACGAGCAGTACTTC.

This clonotype has at least ten counts. The chain recombines TRBV7-2 with TRBJ2-5; D not certain. CDR3 size: 13 residues. In germline, CDR1 is SGHTA, CDR2 FQGNSA. Trimming pared 3 bases from V and 0 bases from J, leaving 5 bases between. The CDR3 DNA reads TGTGCCAGCAGCTTTGTTTACCAAGAGACCCAGTACTTC. This translates into CASSFVYQETQYF.

This clonotype was seen ten or more times. The CDR3 here is CASSVGANTGELFF. The CDR3 coding sequence is TGTGCCAGCAGCGTAGGCGCGAACACCGGGGAGCTGTTTTTT. The chain recombines TRBV9 with TRBJ2-2, with no clear D. Germline CDR1 is SGDLS and CDR2 is YYNGEE. This CDR3 contains 14 residues. Trimming left V 0 bases short and J 0 bases short, with 3 bases between.

The CDR3 nucleotides are TGTGCCGCTGGACAGGGGTTGGGTGAAGCTTTCTTT. It codes for CAAGQGLGEAFF. V is TRBV19 and J is TRBJ1-1; 9 bases map to TRBD1. With 11 bases clipped from V and 7 bases from J, the junction kept 8 bases outside the gene matches. CDR3 length: 12 residues. Germline lookup yields CDR1 LNHDA and CDR2 SQIVND (reference sequence).

This clonotype was recorded many times. V is TRBV9 and J is TRBJ1-5; D is ambiguous. Trimming shortened V by 3 bases and J by 2 bases, and 12 bases separated the two germline ends. CDR1 is SGDLS and CDR2 is YYNGEE in the germline V gene. CDR3 length: 15 residues. This CDR3 reads CASSGPGWGNQPQHF. CDR3 nucleotides: TGTGCCAGCAGCGGGCCGGGCTGGGGCAATCAGCCCCAGCATTTT.

The V gene is TRBV12-3 or TRBV12-4, the J gene TRBJ2-7, with 7 nucleotides matching TRBD1. The CDR3 is made up of 14 amino acids. With 6 bases clipped from V and 0 bases from J, the junction kept 5 bases outside the gene matches. Here the CDR3 reads CASSSQGFSYEQYF. CDR3 DNA: TGTGCCAGCAGCTCACAGGGGTTCTCCTACGAGCAGTACTTC.

This clonotype has ten or more counts. The genes are TRBV7-6 and TRBJ2-4; 9 bases are shared with TRBD1. The CDR3 covers 18 residues. V lost 4 bases and J lost 0; bases outside the gene matches: 10. Germline assignment: CDR1 SGHVS and CDR2 FNYEAQ. This chain's CDR3 is CASSSRTGEDLAKNIQYF. CDR3 nucleotide sequence: TGTGCCAGCAGCTCCCGGACAGGGGAGGACTTAGCCAAAAACATTCAGTACTTC.

This clonotype was counted at least ten times. CDR3 coding DNA: TGCAGTGCTAGTCCGTGGACAGGAGGGATTTTAAGCTCCTACGAGCAGTACTTC. This gives the protein CSASPWTGGILSSYEQYF. The chain recombines TRBV20-1 with TRBJ2-7; a possible D gene is TRBD1 (7 bases). Deletions cut 3 bases from V and 0 bases from J, with 24 bases between. The CDR3 sequence is 18 residues long. Germline V CDR1 and CDR2: DFQATT, SNEGSKA (reference sequence).

This clonotype was recorded a few times. The gene calls are TRBV6-1 and TRBJ2-3, with TRBD2 matching over 9 bases. This CDR3 comprises 15 residues. The germline gives CDR1 MNHNS, CDR2 SASEGT. V shed 2 bases and J 5 bases; nucleotides not matched to a gene: 5. The CDR3 region has the DNA TGTGCCAGCAGTGAATGGCGGGGGGGACGAGATACGCAGTATTTT. It specifies CASSEWRGGRDTQYF.

This clonotype has ten or more counts. The chain couples TRBV7-3 to TRBJ2-7; the D gene is possibly TRBD1 (5 bases). Germline values: CDR1 SGHTA, CDR2 FQGTGA. Trimming left V 5 bases short and J 0 bases short, with 17 bases between. The CDR3 has 16 residues. The chain's CDR3 is CASSPPRQYYSYEQYF. As DNA, the CDR3 is TGTGCCAGCAGCCCTCCCCGACAGTACTACTCCTACGAGCAGTACTTC.

This clonotype has ten or more counts. The V and J genes are TRBV30 and TRBJ1-5, with D unclear. The germline gives CDR1 GTSNPN, CDR2 SVGIG (reference sequence). V was trimmed by 2 bases and J by 7 bases, leaving 12 bases between them. This CDR3 is built from 13 residues. CDR3 nucleotides: TGTGCCTGGAGTAAGGGCGTAGGACAGCCCCAGCATTTT. Residues: CAWSKGVGQPQHF.

This clonotype has ten or more counts. This chain links TRBV28 with TRBJ1-2; 8 bases map to TRBD1. J gave up 6 bases and V 2 bases, and 2 bases lay outside the gene matches. Germline CDR1 reads MDHEN; CDR2 reads SYDVKM. This CDR3 has 13 amino acids. The CDR3 nucleotides read TGTGCCAGCAGTTTACAGGGGGCCGATGGCTACACCTTC. This codes for CASSLQGADGYTF.

This clonotype was observed at least ten times. The chain recombines TRBV27 with TRBJ2-1; 13 nucleotides agree with TRBD2. This CDR3 spans 13 amino acids. Germline trimming cut 6 bases from V and 7 bases from J; bases unmatched to any gene: 0. CDR1 is MNHEY, CDR2 SMNVEV, per germline (reference sequence). The CDR3 spells CASRGLAGNEQFF. The CDR3 DNA reads TGTGCCAGCAGGGGACTAGCGGGGAATGAGCAGTTCTTC.

J is TRBJ2-3 and V is TRBV15, with 12 bases that match TRBD2. The CDR3 sequence is 17 residues long. Germline CDR1 and CDR2: LNHNV and YYDKDF (reference sequence). V trimming: 3 bases; J trimming: 5 bases; junction bases outside the gene matches: 9. CDR3 loop: CATSSRLAGAPGDTQYF. The CDR3 coding sequence is TGTGCCACCAGCAGCCGACTAGCGGGGGCTCCGGGAGATACGCAGTATTTT.

The table lists this clonotype with a count of one. A junction boundary mismatches the germline segment, possibly from a read error. This chain connects TRBV7-3 to TRBJ2-1, with D perhaps matching TRBD1 or TRBD2 (6 bases each). Germline values: CDR1 SGHTA, CDR2 FQGTGA. The CDR3 is 13 amino acids. The CDR3 DNA follows: TGTGCCAGCAGCCAGGGGCGGGGCAATAAGCAGTTCTTC. It codes for CASSQGRGNKQFF.

The sample holds many counts of this clonotype. The chain is built from TRBV27 and TRBJ1-3, with no clear D. The CDR3 extends over 14 amino acids. Deletions cut 2 bases from V and 6 bases from J, with 11 bases between. The germline gives CDR1 MNHEY, CDR2 SMNVEV (reference sequence). The CDR3 reads CASSLSRRANTIYF. The CDR3 region has the DNA TGTGCCAGCAGTTTAAGTCGCCGGGCAAACACCATATATTTT.

This clonotype was observed many times. V usage is TRBV11-2 and J usage is TRBJ2-7; 8 bases are a match to TRBD1. The CDR3 runs 13 residues. Germline-derived CDR1 and CDR2 are SGHAT and FQNNGV. V shed 5 bases, J shed 9 bases, and the junction held 9 bases outside the gene matches. The CDR3 nucleotides read TGTGCCAGCAGCCCCACCGGACAGGGAGTGCAGTACTTC. Translation gives CASSPTGQGVQYF. The variable domain in full, completed from reference TRBV11-2 and TRBJ2-7, reads EAGVAQSPRYKIIEKRQSVAFWCNPISGHATLYWYQQILGQGPKLLIQFQNNGVVDDSQLPKDRFSAERLKGVDSTLKIQPAKLEDSAVYLCASSPTGQGVQYFGPGTRLTVT.

CDR3 bases: TGCGCCAGCAGCCAGCTAGCGGGGGATAGCACAGATACGCAGTATTTT. It codes for CASSQLAGDSTDTQYF. This chain links TRBV5-1 with TRBJ2-3; TRBD2 aligns across 10 bases. CDR1 SGHRS and CDR2 YFSETQ come from the germline V gene. This CDR3 contains 16 residues. Losses at the gene ends were 4 bases for V and 0 bases for J; bases not matched to a gene: 5.

This clonotype occurred many times. The chain links TRBV28 to TRBJ2-1; 7 nucleotides match TRBD1. V dropped 5 bases and J dropped 0; count of bases not matched to a gene: 4. Germline CDR1 reads MDHEN; CDR2 reads SYDVKM. The CDR3 covers 15 residues. The CDR3 protein is CASSKGQLSYNEQFF. The CDR3 DNA reads TGTGCCAGCAGTAAGGGACAGCTCTCCTACAATGAGCAGTTCTTC.

This clonotype has just a few counts. V gene TRBV6-4 combines with J gene TRBJ1-6, with TRBD1 matching 9 bases. J gave up 6 bases and V 5 bases, and 11 bases lay outside the gene matches. The CDR3 sequence is 17 residues long. Germline CDR1 is MRHNA and CDR2 is SNTAGT. The CDR3 reads CASSKLPPGQGNSPLHF. The CDR3 DNA sequence: TGTGCCAGCAGTAAATTACCTCCGGGACAGGGTAATTCACCCCTCCACTTT.

As regards this clonotype: A far more abundant clone sits one base away, making this likely a read error. V usage is TRBV30 and J usage is TRBJ2-1, with D perhaps TRBD1 (6 bases). CDR3 length: 14 amino acids. Trimming stripped 3 bases from V and 13 bases from J, with 22 bases between. The V gene's germline CDR1 is GTSNPN and CDR2 SVGIG (reference sequence). The CDR3 loop reads CAWSRTVDEETQFF. The CDR3 coding sequence is TGTGCCTGGAGCCGGACAGTGGATGAGGAGACCCAGTTCTTC.

This clonotype came up many times. V and J are TRBV28 and TRBJ2-7; D not resolved. The CDR3 covers 12 residues. Germline V CDR1 and CDR2: MDHEN, SYDVKM. The V end was cut by 3 bases, the J end by 5 bases, with 8 bases between. The CDR3 is CASSLTPNEQYF. CDR3 nucleotides: TGTGCCAGCAGTTTGACCCCAAACGAGCAGTACTTC.

V gene TRBV30 combines with J gene TRBJ2-1, with D possibly being TRBD1 or TRBD2 (6 bases each). Germline V gene sequence: CDR1 GTSNPN, CDR2 SVGIG (reference sequence). The CDR3 extends over 12 amino acids. Between the trimmed V and J ends, which lost 8 bases and 1 base, there was a span of 9 bases. DNA of the CDR3: TGTGCCACAGGGAGGTCCTACAATGAGCAGTTCTTC. Protein product: CATGRSYNEQFF.

A few counts support this clonotype. The chain combines TRBV6-1 with TRBJ1-5; D remains unclear. The CDR3 totals 15 residues. Trimming took off 6 bases at V and 4 bases at J, with 16 bases between the two ends. Germline values: CDR1 MNHNS, CDR2 SASEGT. Written as DNA, the CDR3 is TGTGCCAGCAGAACGAGACGGAGCCATAATCAGCCCCAGCATTTT. Translation: CASRTRRSHNQPQHF.

The table lists this clonotype with many counts. The rearrangement joins TRBV29-1 to TRBJ1-1, with D possibly matching TRBD1 (5 bases). CDR3 length: 13 residues. Germline V lookup: CDR1 SQVTM, CDR2 ANQGSEA. The V gene lost 3 bases and the J gene lost 1 base, with 9 bases spanning the gap. CDR3 DNA: TGCAGCGTTGATCGGGGGTCGAACACTGAAGCTTTCTTT. It codes for CSVDRGSNTEAFF.